This T cell receptor beta chain was obtained from a study of T cells in narcolepsy. Assay used: immunoSEQ multiplex PCR; TCRdb lists only in-frame clones, some missing. The sample lists fewer than 35,000 clones, roughly four fifths occurring once. The CDR3 consists of 18 residues. Germline CDR1 and CDR2: SGHVS and FNYEAQ. V was clipped by 2 bases and J by 0 bases; unmatched bases: 7. With respect to this clone: The antigen is undetermined.

Study findings and constraints: Autoreactive clonotypes reportedly recurred in blood of same and different patients, not controls.

What was sequenced was CD45RA- memory CD4+ T cells from PBMCs. The TCR was taken from a human donor with narcolepsy. The rearrangement joins TRBV7-6 to TRBJ1-4; 9 positions match TRBD1. CDR3 nucleotide sequence: TGTGCCAGCAGCTTACGGACAGGGGCTCGGCCAACTAATGAAAAACTGTTTTTT. As protein: CASSLRTGARPTNEKLFF.